This T cell receptor (beta chain) was retrieved from a study of T cell responses to AZD1222 COVID-19 vaccine. Study-wide points: The study identified only five to seven AZD1222 recipients as seropositive at baseline. There were mostly white British donors and more females than males, and clonal diversity was possibly underestimated. Epitopes outside B.1.351 and B.1.1.7 mutated regions reportedly drew nearly half of spike TCRs. Regions 160-218 and 743-854 held dominance among vaccine-associated CD4 TCRs, which spanned spike.

Sequencing used immunoSEQ multiplex PCR; TCRdb keeps in-frame clones, though not all of them. The sample has fewer than 30,000 clones, just under 80% seen once. About this clone: Its target is unknown.

This sample comprised peripheral blood, obtained on day 0 of AZD1222 vaccination. This receptor was taken from an adult in good health.

CDR3 sequence (DNA): TGCAGCGTCGCCAAGCGGGAGGCCGGCACAGATACGCAGTATTTT. Its protein is CSVAKREAGTDTQYF. The chain is built from TRBV29-1 and TRBJ2-3, with TRBD2 identical over 9 bases. From germline, CDR1 is SQVTM and CDR2 ANQGSEA. The trim removed 6 bases at V and 1 base at J, leaving 8 bases unmatched. CDR3 length equals 15 residues.